The rows below give T cell receptor beta chains drawn from one sample of a study of CD8+ T cells in alopecia areata. Profiled with immunoSEQ multiplex PCR; TCRdb holds only in-frame clones, not every one. The sample has 150,000 to 200,000 clones, under 70% seen once. The sequences come from CD4+ T cells sorted from blood, collected at week 4, from a patient treated with tofacitinib. These receptors were collected from a human donor with alopecia areata. Both conserved end residues are part of each CDR3. The D gene is left open where the match is weak. Rows give clone size only sometimes, using once, few, many, or a class for an expanded clone.

v_gene	d_gene	abundance	j_gene	CDR3aa	CDR3nt
TRBV30	-	-	TRBJ1-2	CARQLVGAYGYTF	TGTGCCCGCCAACTGGTGGGGGCCTATGGCTACACCTTC
TRBV25-1	-	-	TRBJ2-7	CASSAYGSSYEQYF	TGTGCCAGCAGTGCCTACGGGAGCTCCTACGAGCAGTACTTC
TRBV29-1	-	few	TRBJ2-5	CSTAPREETQYF	TGCAGCACAGCACCCAGGGAGGAGACCCAGTACTTC
TRBV6-5	-	-	TRBJ2-2	CASSYYGDTGELFF	TGTGCCAGCAGTTACTACGGCGACACCGGGGAGCTGTTTTTT
TRBV4-1	TRBD1	-	TRBJ2-5	CASSQAQGTVGETQYF	TGCGCCAGCAGCCAAGCACAGGGGACCGTCGGGGAGACCCAGTACTTC
TRBV4-1	-	-	TRBJ2-1	CASSQTGGPMDEQFF	TGCGCCAGCAGCCAAACAGGTGGGCCTATGGATGAGCAGTTCTTC
TRBV25-1	-	-	TRBJ1-2	CASSDVRRRNGYTF	TGTGCCAGCAGTGATGTCAGGAGGAGGAATGGCTACACCTTC
TRBV11-1	TRBD2	-	TRBJ2-1	CASTDQTSGSYNEQFF	TGTGCCAGCACCGATCAGACTAGCGGGTCCTACAATGAGCAGTTCTTC
TRBV30	TRBD1	-	TRBJ1-2	CAWSVGTGGWGYTF	TGTGCCTGGAGTGTAGGGACAGGGGGCTGGGGCTACACCTTC
TRBV7-9	-	once	TRBJ2-3	CASSSSTLHFTDTQYF	TGTGCCAGCAGCTCCTCGACCCTTCACTTCACAGATACGCAGTATTTT
TRBV7-2	-	-	TRBJ1-2	CASSLARDRTNYGYTF	TGTGCCAGCAGCTTAGCGCGGGACCGGACTAACTATGGCTACACCTTC
TRBV4-3	TRBD1	-	TRBJ2-7	CASSLGQGGYEQYF	TGCGCCAGCAGTCTCGGACAGGGGGGCTACGAGCAGTACTTC
TRBV29-1	-	-	TRBJ2-2	CSARGTNTGELFF	TGCAGCGCCAGAGGTACGAACACCGGGGAGCTGTTTTTT
TRBV7-9	TRBD1	-	TRBJ1-2	CASSWDRAGYTF	TGTGCCAGCAGCTGGGACAGGGCTGGCTACACCTTC
TRBV28	TRBD2	-	TRBJ2-5	CASSFAGAGKQETQYF	TGTGCCAGCAGTTTTGCCGGAGCGGGGAAACAAGAGACCCAGTACTTC
TRBV27	-	-	TRBJ1-6	CASSLRTQNNSPLHF	TGTGCCAGCAGTTTACGTACACAAAATAATTCACCCCTCCACTTT
TRBV15	-	-	TRBJ1-6	CATSREYGQSHFSLHF	TGTGCCACCAGCAGGGAGTACGGACAGAGCCACTTTTCCCTCCACTTT
TRBV29-1	-	-	TRBJ1-6	CSVGTSAGSPLHF	TGCAGCGTTGGGACTTCTGCTGGATCACCCCTCCACTTT
TRBV29-1	TRBD1	-	TRBJ1-2	CSAAGGTRLRYTF	TGCAGCGCGGCAGGGGGGACAAGATTACGCTACACCTTC
TRBV30	-	-	TRBJ1-2	CAWSRGGGYTF	TGTGCCTGGAGTCGAGGGGGAGGCTACACCTTC
TRBV29-1	-	-	TRBJ2-3	CSVHSTDTQYF	TGCAGCGTTCACAGCACAGATACGCAGTATTTT
TRBV30	-	once	TRBJ1-6	CAWRRGGSPLHF	TGTGCCTGGAGGAGGGGTGGTTCACCCCTCCACTTT
TRBV29-1	-	-	TRBJ2-3	CSVEDGMRAADTQYF	TGCAGCGTTGAAGATGGTATGAGGGCGGCAGATACGCAGTATTTT
TRBV30	-	-	TRBJ1-1	CAWSSGPMNTEAFF	TGTGCCTGGAGCTCGGGTCCGATGAACACTGAAGCTTTCTTT
TRBV6-5	-	-	TRBJ1-2	CASSQPGFGYTF	TGTGCCAGCAGTCAGCCCGGCTTTGGCTACACCTTC
TRBV30	-	-	TRBJ2-3	CAFNRETDTQYF	TGTGCCTTCAACAGGGAGACAGATACGCAGTATTTT
TRBV30	-	-	TRBJ2-7	CAWTPGGYEQYF	TGTGCCTGGACTCCTGGGGGCTACGAGCAGTACTTC
TRBV7-6	-	-	TRBJ2-5	CASSLDPQGAQYF	TGTGCCAGCAGCCTTGATCCCCAAGGGGCCCAGTACTTC
TRBV20-1	-	-	TRBJ1-2	CSGGRGYTF	TGCAGTGGAGGCCGAGGCTACACCTTC
TRBV7-2	TRBD2	-	TRBJ2-7	CASSPIWGGTYEQYF	TGTGCCAGCAGCCCAATCTGGGGGGGGACCTACGAGCAGTACTTC
TRBV6-5	-	-	TRBJ2-5	CASSQLLKTGETQYF	TGTGCCAGCAGTCAACTGCTAAAGACGGGAGAGACCCAGTACTTC
TRBV6-6	-	-	TRBJ1-5	CASNHSGARKNQPQHF	TGTGCCAGCAACCACTCCGGGGCGAGGAAGAATCAGCCCCAGCATTTT
TRBV30	TRBD1	-	TRBJ1-1	CAWRRQGTLRNTEAFF	TGTGCCTGGAGGAGACAGGGAACGCTCCGGAACACTGAAGCTTTCTTT
TRBV29-1	-	-	TRBJ1-2	CSVAARYYGYTF	TGCAGCGTTGCGGCGAGATACTATGGCTACACCTTC
TRBV9	TRBD1	-	TRBJ1-6	CASSVTGTNSPLHF	TGTGCCAGCAGCGTGACAGGGACTAATTCACCCCTCCACTTT
TRBV11-3	TRBD2	-	TRBJ2-5	CASSSAFEAGDETQYF	TGTGCCAGCAGCTCCGCCTTTGAAGCGGGGGATGAGACCCAGTACTTC
TRBV10-3	TRBD2	-	TRBJ2-1	CAIKVGPGGSNEQFF	TGTGCCATCAAAGTCGGGCCGGGGGGATCTAATGAGCAGTTCTTC
TRBV29-1	TRBD1	-	TRBJ1-2	CSVAHRGNYGYTF	TGCAGCGTTGCACACAGGGGGAACTATGGCTACACCTTC
TRBV9	-	-	TRBJ2-3	CASSVEGGVSTDTQYF	TGTGCCAGCAGCGTAGAAGGCGGGGTAAGCACAGATACGCAGTATTTT
TRBV7-9	TRBD2	-	TRBJ2-5	CASSLTGLAGETQYF	TGTGCCAGCAGCTTAACCGGACTAGCGGGGGAGACCCAGTACTTC
TRBV5-6	-	few	TRBJ1-4	CASSLARGEKLFF	TGTGCCAGCAGCTTGGCCAGGGGTGAAAAACTGTTTTTT
TRBV19	-	-	TRBJ2-7	CASSNNSLRSYF	TGTGCCAGTAGCAACAACAGCCTGCGATCGTACTTC
TRBV30	-	few	TRBJ1-1	CAWRTGLMNTEAFF	TGTGCCTGGAGGACGGGACTTATGAACACTGAAGCTTTCTTT
TRBV7-9	-	-	TRBJ1-2	CASSFPGNYGYTF	TGTGCCAGCAGCTTTCCCGGGAACTATGGCTACACCTTC
TRBV29-1	-	-	TRBJ1-4	CSTTVDNEKLFF	TGCAGCACGACAGTCGATAATGAAAAACTGTTTTTT
TRBV4-1	-	few	TRBJ1-2	CASSQANYGYTF	TGCGCCAGCAGCCAAGCGAACTATGGCTACACCTTC
TRBV29-1	-	-	TRBJ2-3	CSCRNRRLSTDTQYF	TGCAGCTGCCGAAACAGGCGTTTAAGCACAGATACGCAGTATTTT
TRBV29-1	TRBD1	-	TRBJ2-5	CSAIDRAETQYF	TGCAGCGCTATAGACAGGGCAGAGACCCAGTACTTC
TRBV5-4	-	once	TRBJ2-2	CASSLVGAVGELFF	TGTGCCAGCAGCTTGGTGGGGGCGGTCGGGGAGCTGTTTTTT
TRBV6-5	-	-	TRBJ2-7	CASSPLPLQAYEQYF	TGTGCCAGCAGCCCACTACCGCTACAGGCCTACGAGCAGTACTTC
TRBV29-1	TRBD2	-	TRBJ2-3	CSAEGTSFYF	TGCAGCGCCGAGGGGACTAGCTTCTATTTT
TRBV7-2	-	-	TRBJ1-6	CASSLYINSPLHF	TGTGCCAGCAGCTTATACATAAATTCACCCCTCCACTTT
TRBV27	TRBD1	-	TRBJ2-1	CASSLGTGLNNEQFF	TGTGCCAGCAGTTTAGGGACAGGTCTTAACAATGAGCAGTTCTTC
TRBV30	-	once	TRBJ2-7	CAWSPKGLPYEQYF	TGTGCCTGGAGTCCCAAAGGGTTGCCCTACGAGCAGTACTTC
TRBV30	-	-	TRBJ1-3	CAFTASGNTIYF	TGTGCCTTCACCGCCTCTGGAAACACCATATATTTT
TRBV1	-	-	TRBJ2-1	CTSSLRKRGRDNEQFF	TGCACCAGCAGCCTCCGAAAGCGGGGGCGGGACAATGAGCAGTTCTTC
TRBV15	-	-	TRBJ1-5	CATSTTTGPQPQHF	TGTGCCACCAGCACTACGACGGGTCCACAGCCCCAGCATTTT